Shown below are 5 T cell receptor beta chains from a single sample sequenced in a study of blood T cell repertoires in COVID-19. Repertoires were generated with immunoSEQ multiplex PCR, while TCRdb's copy carries only in-frame clones and drops some. In the table there are 75,000 to 95,000 clones, about 90% of which are singletons. The sample was peripheral blood. The origin of the receptors is a man between 45 and 60 years old with active COVID-19.

V gene TRBV7-2 combines with J gene TRBJ1-5; 7 nucleotides match TRBD1. V lost 3 bases and J lost 8; bases outside the gene matches: 7. Germline V CDR1 and CDR2: SGHTA, FQGNSA. The CDR3 totals 14 residues. The CDR3 DNA follows: TGTGCCAGCAGCTTTAGGGCAGGGGGAGAGCCCCAGCATTTT. Translated, it gives CASSFRAGGEPQHF.

The gene calls are TRBV5-1 and TRBJ1-2; the D gene is possibly TRBD1 (6 bases). This CDR3 is 15 amino acids long. V lost 1 base to trimming and J lost 4 bases, with 14 bases between them. The germline CDR1 and CDR2 sequences are SGHRS and YFSETQ. The CDR3: CASSLPPGVSYGYTF. The DNA of the CDR3 is TGCGCCAGCAGCTTGCCGCCAGGGGTTAGCTATGGCTACACCTTC.

This clone was seen a single time. The chain carries TRBV9 and TRBJ2-5; D not resolved. This CDR3 comprises 15 residues. With 0 bases removed from V and 3 bases from J, the gap between germline ends came to 12 bases. Germline loops: CDR1 SGDLS, CDR2 YYNGEE. CDR3 sequence reads: CASSVAGSREETQYF. The DNA of the CDR3 is TGTGCCAGCAGCGTAGCCGGGTCCCGCGAAGAGACCCAGTACTTC.

The chain recombines TRBV5-1 with TRBJ2-3; tentatively, D is TRBD2 (5 bases). CDR3 length equals 17 residues. Germline V CDR1 and CDR2: SGHRS, YFSETQ. V lost 6 bases to trimming and J lost 0 bases, with 20 bases between them. In DNA, the CDR3 is TGCGCCAGCATCGAAACAACCGGGATTATGAGCACAGATACGCAGTATTTT. Protein: CASIETTGIMSTDTQYF.

V usage is TRBV28 and J usage is TRBJ1-5; D is unresolved. The CDR3 totals 15 residues. Trimming pared 4 bases from V and 0 bases from J, leaving 10 bases between. Germline V gives CDR1 MDHEN, CDR2 SYDVKM. CDR3 sequence (DNA): TGTGCCAGCAGTTCCGGAGGTCATAGCAATCAGCCCCAGCATTTT. Its translation is CASSSGGHSNQPQHF. Using reference TRBV28 and TRBJ1-5 for the parts outside the CDR3, the full variable domain is DVKVTQSSRYLVKRTGEKVFLECVQDMDHENMFWYRQDPGLGLRLIYFSYDVKMKEKGDIPEGYSVSREKKERFSLILESASTNQTSMYLCASSSGGHSNQPQHFGDGTRLSIL.